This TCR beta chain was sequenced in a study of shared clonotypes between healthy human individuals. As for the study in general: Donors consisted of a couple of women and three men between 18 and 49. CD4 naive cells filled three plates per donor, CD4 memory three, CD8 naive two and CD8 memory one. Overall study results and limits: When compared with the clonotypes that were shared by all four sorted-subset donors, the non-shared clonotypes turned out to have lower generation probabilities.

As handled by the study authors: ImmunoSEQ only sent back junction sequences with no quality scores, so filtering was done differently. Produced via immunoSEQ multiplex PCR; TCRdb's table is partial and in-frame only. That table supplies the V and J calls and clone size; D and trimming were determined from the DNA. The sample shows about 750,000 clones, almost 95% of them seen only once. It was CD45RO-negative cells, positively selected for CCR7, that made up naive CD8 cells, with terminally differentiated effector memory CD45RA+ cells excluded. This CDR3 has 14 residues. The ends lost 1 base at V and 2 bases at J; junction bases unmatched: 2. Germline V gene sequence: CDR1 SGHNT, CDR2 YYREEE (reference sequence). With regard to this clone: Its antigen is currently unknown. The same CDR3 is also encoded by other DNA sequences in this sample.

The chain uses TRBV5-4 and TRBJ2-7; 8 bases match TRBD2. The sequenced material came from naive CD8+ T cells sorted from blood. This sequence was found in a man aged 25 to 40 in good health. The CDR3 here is CASSLTSGTYEQYF. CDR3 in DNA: TGTGCCAGCAGCTTGACTAGCGGAACCTACGAGCAGTACTTC.